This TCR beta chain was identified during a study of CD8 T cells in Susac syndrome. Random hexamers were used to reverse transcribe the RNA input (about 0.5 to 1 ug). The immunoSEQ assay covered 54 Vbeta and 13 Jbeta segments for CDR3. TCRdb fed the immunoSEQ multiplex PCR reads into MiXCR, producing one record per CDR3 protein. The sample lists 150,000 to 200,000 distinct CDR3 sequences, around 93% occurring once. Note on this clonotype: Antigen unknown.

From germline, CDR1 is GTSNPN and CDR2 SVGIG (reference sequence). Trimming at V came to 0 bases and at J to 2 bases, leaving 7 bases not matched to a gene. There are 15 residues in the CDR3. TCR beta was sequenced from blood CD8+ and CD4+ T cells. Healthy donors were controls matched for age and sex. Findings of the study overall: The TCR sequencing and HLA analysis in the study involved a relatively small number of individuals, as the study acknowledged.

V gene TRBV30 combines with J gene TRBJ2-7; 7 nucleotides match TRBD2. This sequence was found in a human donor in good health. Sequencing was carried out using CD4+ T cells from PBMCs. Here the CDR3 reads CAWSVSWAGAYEQYF. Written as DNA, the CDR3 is TGTGCCTGGAGTGTAAGTTGGGCGGGGGCCTACGAGCAGTACTTC.